Listed here is a single T cell receptor beta chain. Deletions cut 8 bases from V and 3 bases from J, with 14 bases between. Germline V CDR1 and CDR2: MNHEY, SVGAGI. The CDR3 is 13 amino acids. These data are taken from a study of blood T cell repertoires in COVID-19. Across the study: PBMCs, B-cell-depleted T cells, or T cells provided the cDNA or gDNA that made up the material.

Assay: immunoSEQ multiplex PCR; the TCRdb copy retains only in-frame clones and omits some. The sample shows tens of thousands of clones, about 90% of them seen only once. The sequenced sample consisted of peripheral blood. This receptor was identified in a woman aged 45-59 years with active or convalescent COVID-19. V usage is TRBV6-5 and J usage is TRBJ2-7; tentative D call: TRBD2 (5 bases). In DNA, the CDR3 is TGTGCCAGCCGGGCCCGGAGCGGCTACGAGCAGTACTTC. Protein product: CASRARSGYEQYF.